This T cell receptor (beta chain) originates from a study of blood T cell repertoires in COVID-19. Background on the study: From the United States, Italy and Spain came samples of acute and convalescent COVID-19. T cells, B-cell-depleted T cells, or PBMCs provided the cDNA or gDNA that served as material.

V lost 6 bases, J lost 2 bases, and 24 bases lay in between. Per the germline V gene, CDR1 is MNHNY and CDR2 is SVGAGI (reference sequence). This CDR3 comprises 18 residues. Using immunoSEQ multiplex PCR, the repertoire was profiled, and TCRdb retains in-frame clones only, with some absent. The sample has 120,000 to 150,000 clones; approximately 78% are singletons. The source material was peripheral blood. The chain combines TRBV6-6 with TRBJ2-3, with D perhaps TRBD2 (7 bases). The receptor's source is a human donor with acute or convalescent COVID-19. The donor label of this sample is uncertain. The CDR3 coding sequence is TGTGCCAGCAGCCGAACGGGGGGCAGAACCCACTCCACAGATACGCAGTATTTT. Translated: CASSRTGGRTHSTDTQYF.